Each of the 26 T cell receptor beta chains below was sequenced from the same sample in a study of breast tumors, draining lymph nodes, adjacent tissues (dated by TCRdb to the mid-2010s). Receptor amplification or capture employed multiplex PCR. TCRdb lists the instrument as Illumina HiSeq 2000. TCRdb handled the public reads itself, with Q25 trimming in fastp and clone calling in MiXCR, and kept productive beta chains. Each record represents a unique CDR3 protein, reported with the most common genes and DNA among its rows. The sample table holds some 140,000 distinct CDR3 sequences, of which approximately 20% were seen once. The ten largest clones represent roughly 2.7% of the sample. Lymph node samples came from the axillary draining lymph nodes of breast cancer patients. The specimen was axillary lymph node tissue. These TCRs come from a female donor with breast cancer. Some clones in this sample may be carry-over from other donors' samples.

This clonotype was detected many times. J is TRBJ2-3 and V is TRBV6-2 or TRBV6-3; the match to TRBD2 covers 10 bases. J lost 3 bases, V lost 2 bases, and 8 bases had no gene match. There are 17 residues in the CDR3. CDR1 is MNHEY, CDR2 SVGEGT, per germline. The CDR3 sequence is CASSYPSSGSWTDTQYF. The CDR3 DNA reads as TGTGCCAGCAGTTACCCCTCTAGCGGGAGTTGGACAGATACGCAGTATTTT.

In this sample, this clonotype turned up many times. The CDR3 is CASIRESNTGELFF. CDR3 DNA: TGTGCCAGTATAAGGGAGTCGAACACCGGGGAGCTGTTTTTT. This rearrangement joins TRBV19 to TRBJ2-2; possibly TRBD2 for D (5 bases). With 7 bases removed from V and 0 bases from J, the gap between germline ends came to 9 bases. Germline V CDR1 and CDR2: LNHDA, SQIVND (reference sequence). The length of the CDR3 is 14 residues.

The table lists this clonotype with many counts. V and J are TRBV9 and TRBJ2-1, with no clear D. This CDR3 has 15 amino acids. Trimming took off 0 bases at V and 5 bases at J, with 12 bases between the two ends. Germline CDR1 reads SGDLS; CDR2 reads YYNGEE. The CDR3 loop is CASSVAMAGNNEQFF. The DNA of the CDR3 is TGTGCCAGCAGCGTAGCTATGGCAGGAAACAATGAGCAGTTCTTC. The variable domain in full, with the rest retrieved from reference TRBV9 and TRBJ2-1, is DSGVTQTPKHLITATGQRVTLRCSPRSGDLSVYWYQQSLDQGLQFLIQYYNGEERAKGNILERFSAQQFPDLHSELNLSSLELGDSALYFCASSVAMAGNNEQFFGPGTRLTVL.

This clonotype was counted ten times or more. The chain employs TRBV3-1 and TRBJ2-1; D is possibly TRBD2 (5 bases). Trimming took 1 base from V and 8 from J, leaving 9 bases between them. This CDR3 comprises 13 residues. The V gene's germline CDR1 is LGHDT and CDR2 YNNKEL (reference sequence). This CDR3 is CASSQGAGDEQFF. The CDR3 DNA follows: TGTGCCAGCAGCCAAGGGGCGGGCGATGAGCAGTTCTTC.

In this sample, this clonotype turned up many times. The chain carries TRBV6-1 and TRBJ2-7; D not resolved. In germline, CDR1 is MNHNS, CDR2 SASEGT. V was cut by 2 bases and J by 3 bases, with 14 bases left in between. There are 15 residues in the CDR3. The CDR3 here is CASSERIRVRYEQYF. The CDR3 nucleotides are TGTGCCAGCAGTGAACGGATTAGGGTGCGCTACGAGCAGTACTTC.

Many counts were recorded for this clonotype. The genes are TRBV28 and TRBJ1-4; 9 nucleotides align to TRBD1. CDR3 length: 14 residues. Germline V gene lookup returns CDR1 MDHEN and CDR2 SYDVKM. V lost 4 bases, J lost 6 bases, and 3 bases stayed unmatched. The CDR3 loop reads CASSSDRGDEKLFF. CDR3 coding DNA: TGTGCCAGCAGTTCAGACAGGGGGGATGAAAAACTGTTTTTT.

This clonotype was observed at least ten times. V usage is TRBV19 and J usage is TRBJ2-5; 9 bases are shared with TRBD1. V shed 7 bases and J 4 bases; nucleotides not matched to a gene: 4. This CDR3 region has 13 residues. The V gene's germline CDR1 is LNHDA and CDR2 SQIVND (reference sequence). The CDR3 loop reads CASTRTGVETQYF. CDR3 sequence (DNA): TGTGCCAGTACCCGGACAGGGGTAGAGACCCAGTACTTC.

Note on this clonotype: The germline gene is not matched at one end of the junction; a read error may be the cause. The chain is built from TRBV11-2 and TRBJ2-2; 8 bases align to TRBD2. This CDR3 spans 16 amino acids. Per the germline V gene, CDR1 is SGHAT and CDR2 is FQNNGV. CDR3 region: CAGSLSGGGTTGGLFF. As DNA, the CDR3 is TGTGCCGGCAGCTTATCGGGAGGGGGGACCACCGGGGGGCTGTTTTTT.

Note on this clonotype: One base away lies a much larger clone, so this may be a sequencing read error. This rearrangement joins TRBV9 to TRBJ2-7, with TRBD2 as a possible D gene (5 bases). Trimming left V 2 bases short and J 3 bases short, with 15 bases between. This CDR3 is 15 amino acids long. Germline CDR1 is SGDLS and CDR2 is YYNGEE. CDR3 nucleotide sequence: TGTGCCAGCAGCGTCGCAAACGATGGAGGCTACGAGCAGTACTTC. It encodes CASSVANDGGYEQYF.

This clonotype was seen repeatedly, ten times or more. V and J are TRBV20-1 and TRBJ2-1, with 12 bases lining up with TRBD2. After removal of 5 bases from V and 0 bases from J, the junction contained 5 bases not matched to a gene. The CDR3 covers 16 residues. The V gene's germline CDR1 is DFQATT and CDR2 SNEGSKA (reference sequence). The CDR3 coding sequence is TGCAGTGCTCGGGCGACTAGCGGGAGCTCCTACAATGAGCAGTTCTTC. Its protein product is CSARATSGSSYNEQFF.

At least ten counts were recorded for this clonotype. The gene calls are TRBV7-2 and TRBJ2-3; TRBD2 aligns across 12 bases. V gave up 5 bases and J gave up 6 bases; unmatched junction bases: 6. Germline V gene lookup returns CDR1 SGHTA and CDR2 FQGNSA. This CDR3 contains 15 residues. The CDR3: CASSLGLAGYDTQYF. CDR3 DNA: TGTGCCAGCAGCCTTGGACTAGCGGGATATGATACGCAGTATTTT.

For this clonotype: The junction departs from the called germline gene at one end, perhaps through a read error. The V and J genes are TRBV5-5 and TRBJ2-5; 10 bases are a match to TRBD2. The CDR3 contains 15 residues. In germline, CDR1 is SGHKS, CDR2 YYEKEE (reference sequence). The CDR3 spells CASGLRAGGVETQYF. In nucleotides, the CDR3 is TGTGCCAGCGGCTTACGAGCGGGAGGGGTGGAGACCCAGTACTTC. Filled out from reference TRBV5-5 and TRBJ2-5, the complete variable domain reads DAGVTQSPTHLIKTRGQQVTLRCSPISGHKSVSWYQQVLGQGPQFIFQYYEKEERGRGNFPDRFSARQFPNYSSELNVNALLLGDSALYLCASGLRAGGVETQYFGPGTRLLVL.

In regard to this clonotype: A clone one base away is much larger, so this may be a read error. This rearrangement joins TRBV5-1 to TRBJ1-2; no clear D gene. This CDR3 contains 15 residues. Germline V gives CDR1 SGHRS, CDR2 YFSETQ. Deletions cut 4 bases from V and 4 bases from J, with 17 bases between. The CDR3 here is CASSHPGTDTYGYTF. In DNA form, the CDR3 reads TGCGCCAGCAGCCACCCGGGAACAGACACCTATGGCTACACCTTC.

Note on this clonotype: This sequence may be a read error, since a much larger clone differs from it by one base. V gene TRBV4-2 combines with J gene TRBJ2-3; D gene ambiguous. V was shortened by 3 bases and J by 3 bases, with 13 bases between the two germline ends. Looked up from germline, CDR1 is LGHNA and CDR2 is YNFKEQ. This CDR3 spans 15 amino acids. The CDR3 nucleotides read TGTGCCAGCAGCCAGGCTAGGCACGCAACAGATACGCAGTATTTT. Its translation is CASSQARHATDTQYF.

This clonotype has at least ten counts. The gene calls are TRBV7-8 and TRBJ2-7; possible D gene TRBD1, 6 bases. Germline V gene sequence: CDR1 SGHVS, CDR2 FQNEAQ. The CDR3 loop spans 14 amino acids. The ends were cut back, 3 bases at V and 2 bases at J, with 11 bases in the middle. The CDR3 region has the DNA TGTGCCAGCAGCTTTTCGGGACAACCCTACGAGCAGTACTTC. It yields the protein CASSFSGQPYEQYF.

This clonotype was recorded a few times. V is TRBV18 and J is TRBJ1-6; 7 nucleotides line up with TRBD1. Germline loops: CDR1 KGHSH, CDR2 LQKENI. Trimming cost V 4 bases and J 4 bases; bases outside gene matches: 7. CDR3 size: 16 residues. CDR3: CASSLAGTVYNSPLHF. CDR3 nucleotide sequence: TGTGCCAGCTCACTTGCCGGGACAGTTTATAATTCACCCCTCCACTTT. Using reference TRBV18 and TRBJ1-6 for the parts outside the CDR3, the full variable domain is NAGVMQNPRHLVRRRGQEARLRCSPMKGHSHVYWYRQLPEEGLKFMVYLQKENIIDESGMPKERFSAEFPKEGPSILRIQQVVRGDSAAYFCASSLAGTVYNSPLHFGNGTRLTVT.

Regarding this clonotype: With a much larger clone just one base away, this may be a read error. V usage is TRBV6-2 or TRBV6-3 and J usage is TRBJ2-1, with TRBD2 matching 11 bases. Germline CDR1 is MNHEY and CDR2 is SVGEGT. CDR3 size: 15 residues. V lost 7 bases, J lost 2 bases, and 4 bases stayed unmatched. This CDR3 reads CASTTSGRPYNEQFF. Here the CDR3 DNA reads TGTGCCAGCACCACTAGCGGGAGACCCTACAATGAGCAGTTCTTC.

This clonotype was counted many times. This chain uses TRBV5-1 with TRBJ2-2; TRBD2 aligns across 7 bases. Per the germline V gene, CDR1 is SGHRS and CDR2 is YFSETQ. The CDR3 spans 15 residues. V lost 3 bases and J lost 2; bases outside the gene matches: 4. The CDR3 region is CASSWEGLNTGELFF. The CDR3 region has the DNA TGCGCCAGCAGCTGGGAGGGACTTAACACCGGGGAGCTGTTTTTT. The complete variable domain, with remaining parts taken from reference TRBV5-1 and TRBJ2-2, reads KAGVTQTPRYLIKTRGQQVTLSCSPISGHRSVSWYQQTPGQGLQFLFEYFSETQRNKGNFPGRFSGRQFSNSRSEMNVSTLELGDSALYLCASSWEGLNTGELFFGEGSRLTVL.

This clonotype occurred many times. This chain links TRBV20-1 with TRBJ2-6; D is unresolved. There are 15 residues in the CDR3. Germline CDR1 reads DFQATT; CDR2 reads SNEGSKA (reference sequence). Trimming removed 1 base at V and 0 bases at J, with 7 bases between. The CDR3 nucleotides are TGCAGTGCTAGAGGAGGTTCCTCTGGGGCCAACGTCCTGACTTTC. It is translated as CSARGGSSGANVLTF.

The chain has TRBV9 and TRBJ2-1, with 11 bases fitting TRBD2. The CDR3 has 14 amino acids. Germline CDR1 and CDR2: SGDLS and YYNGEE. Trimming at V came to 6 bases and at J to 7 bases, leaving 6 bases not matched to a gene. Written as DNA, the CDR3 is TGTGCCAGCACCGGGACTAGCGGACGAAATGAGCAGTTCTTC. Translation: CASTGTSGRNEQFF.

This clonotype was observed many times. This chain joins TRBV20-1 and TRBJ2-3, with 15 nucleotides matching TRBD2. Trimming cost V 6 bases and J 5 bases; bases outside gene matches: 6. The germline gives CDR1 DFQATT, CDR2 SNEGSKA (reference sequence). The CDR3 totals 15 residues. In nucleotides, the CDR3 is TGCAGTGCATGGACTAGCGGGAGGGTCGGAGATACGCAGTATTTT. Amino acid sequence: CSAWTSGRVGDTQYF.

About this clonotype: Just one base apart from a much larger clone, this may be a read error. The chain is built from TRBV20-1 and TRBJ2-1; 10 bases line up with TRBD2. Germline assignment: CDR1 DFQATT and CDR2 SNEGSKA (reference sequence). The CDR3 runs 13 residues. This CDR3 reads CSEGLAGAGWQFF. CDR3 sequence (DNA): TGCAGCGAAGGCCTAGCGGGGGCCGGCTGGCAGTTCTTC.

This clonotype appeared many times. V and J are TRBV5-1 and TRBJ2-3; 7 bases align to TRBD2. The germline V gene encodes CDR1 SGHRS and CDR2 YFSETQ. The V and J ends lost 4 bases and 2 bases, in that order; junction bases with no gene match: 10. This CDR3 spans 16 amino acids. The CDR3 sequence: CASSPLGRAHTDTQYF. The CDR3 DNA follows: TGCGCCAGCAGCCCTTTGGGGAGGGCCCACACAGATACGCAGTATTTT.

This clonotype was picked up many times. V usage is TRBV10-1 and J usage is TRBJ2-1, with 10 nucleotides matching TRBD2. Germline V lookup: CDR1 WNHNN, CDR2 SYGVQD (reference sequence). The CDR3 has 15 residues. V trimming: 2 bases; J trimming: 7 bases; junction bases outside the gene matches: 5. The CDR3 protein is CASSELAGVGNEQFF. For the CDR3, the DNA is TGCGCCAGCAGTGAGCTAGCGGGAGTCGGAAATGAGCAGTTCTTC.

This clonotype is categorized as medium-sized (0.01 to 0.1%). The gene calls are TRBV20-1 and TRBJ1-3, with D possibly matching TRBD1 (5 bases). CDR3 size: 15 residues. Germline V gene lookup returns CDR1 DFQATT and CDR2 SNEGSKA (reference sequence). V lost 0 bases and J 3 bases, leaving 12 bases between the germline ends. The CDR3 is CSARDREGLGNTIYF. The DNA for the CDR3 is TGCAGTGCTAGAGATAGGGAGGGGCTTGGAAACACCATATATTTT.

This clonotype was observed at least ten times. This chain joins TRBV7-8 and TRBJ2-5; a weak D match, TRBD2 (7 bases). V was pared by 7 bases and J by 5 bases, with 26 bases between. Per germline, CDR1 SGHVS and CDR2 FQNEAQ. This CDR3 has 17 amino acids. CDR3 bases: TGTGCCAGCACACCTAGGGGAGGGATCGGGGACAAGGAGACCCAGTACTTC. This gives the protein CASTPRGGIGDKETQYF. Full variable domain (missing parts from reference TRBV7-8 and TRBJ2-5): GAGVSQSPRYKVAKRGQDVALRCDPISGHVSLFWYQQALGQGPEFLTYFQNEAQLDKSGLPSDRFFAERPEGSVSTLKIQRTQQEDSAVYLCASTPRGGIGDKETQYFGPGTRLLVL.